The entry below describes one T cell receptor beta chain. The data belong to a study of Ad26.COV2.S vaccination and SARS-CoV-2 variants. Across the study: The vaccine Ad26.COV2.S was put into the muscle once, or twice with 56 days between.

J was trimmed by 0 bases and V by 4 bases; bases with no gene match: 7. There are 16 residues in the CDR3. Germline CDR1 is LGHDT and CDR2 is YNNKEL (reference sequence). As for treatment: 15 to 20 received Ad26.COV2.S at low or high dose, single or two shots; roughly 5 received placebo; per-sample allocation not given. Vaccine and placebo recipients were sampled on day 63 after the first injection. Participants' vaccine, an Ad26 vector, delivered Wuhan-strain SARS-CoV-2 spike. Using immunoSEQ multiplex PCR, the repertoire was profiled, and TCRdb retains in-frame clones only, with some absent. The sample shows around 400,000 clones, roughly four fifths of them seen only once.

The chain couples TRBV3-1 (or the pseudogene TRBV3-2) to TRBJ1-2; 8 bases agree with TRBD1. The source is a person aged 18 to 65 who received the Ad26.COV2.S COVID-19 vaccine or a placebo. Sequenced here: peripheral blood, sampled in a trial of Ad26.COV2.S vaccine versus placebo. CDR3 protein: CASSRSQGGANYGYTF. The CDR3 DNA reads TGTGCCAGCAGCCGATCACAGGGGGGAGCTAACTATGGCTACACCTTC.